A single sample is the source of the 9 T cell receptor beta chains below, sequenced in a study of cytomegalovirus exposure and HLA in healthy donors. The PCR contained 60 Vbeta and 13 Jbeta primers. Repertoires were generated with immunoSEQ multiplex PCR, while TCRdb's copy carries only in-frame clones and drops some. The sample has under 200,000 clones; roughly 80% are singletons. The sample taken for sequencing was PBMCs. Receptors originate from a girl aged 5 to 17 in good health and CMV-seropositive.

The chain uses TRBV5-4 and TRBJ2-5, with D maybe TRBD2 (6 bases). The CDR3 loop spans 16 amino acids. CDR1 is SGHNT, CDR2 YYREEE, per germline (reference sequence). The V gene lost 0 bases and the J gene lost 2 bases, with 14 bases spanning the gap. The chain's CDR3 is CASSLGVGEVQETQYF. The DNA of the CDR3 is TGTGCCAGCAGCTTGGGCGTGGGGGAGGTTCAAGAGACCCAGTACTTC.

The chain combines TRBV19 with TRBJ1-1; 9 bases agree with TRBD1. Looked up from germline, CDR1 is LNHDA and CDR2 is SQIVND (reference sequence). V shed 5 bases, J shed 9 bases, and the junction held 4 bases outside the gene matches. This CDR3 has 12 residues. The CDR3 spells CASSWDREKAFF. The CDR3 nucleotides are TGTGCCAGTAGTTGGGACAGGGAGAAAGCTTTCTTT.

Notes on this clone: One end of the junction fails to match germline, which may point to a read error. The chain is built from TRBV28 and TRBJ1-2; tentative D call: TRBD1 (5 bases). The CDR3 loop spans 14 amino acids. Germline V CDR1 and CDR2: MDHEN, SYDVKM. CDR3 nucleotides: TGTGCTAGCAGGGAGGGATCCGCCTTCTATGGCTACACCTTC. This encodes CASREGSAFYGYTF.

The V and J genes are TRBV10-1 and TRBJ1-1; D is uncertain. Germline-derived CDR1 and CDR2 are WNHNN and SYGVQD (reference sequence). V lost 2 bases to trimming and J lost 5 bases, with 9 bases between them. The CDR3 is 13 amino acids. CDR3 region: CASSERPRTEAFF. CDR3 nucleotide sequence: TGCGCCAGCAGTGAGCGTCCGAGGACTGAAGCTTTCTTT.

This chain uses TRBV6-5 with TRBJ1-3; D remains ambiguous. With 4 bases removed from V and 2 bases from J, the gap between germline ends came to 9 bases. The germline CDR1 and CDR2 sequences are MNHEY and SVGAGI. This CDR3 region has 14 residues. CDR3 in amino acids: CASSSGVTGNTIYF. CDR3 DNA: TGTGCCAGCAGTTCCGGGGTTACTGGAAACACCATATATTTT.

The chain links TRBV28 to TRBJ2-1; 8 nucleotides line up with TRBD1. The ends lost 7 bases at V and 7 bases at J; junction bases unmatched: 9. The CDR3 consists of 14 residues. Germline loops: CDR1 MDHEN, CDR2 SYDVKM. The CDR3 sequence is CASITGGPLNEQFF. CDR3 nucleotides: TGTGCCAGCATAACAGGGGGTCCTTTGAATGAGCAGTTCTTC.

This clone was seen only once. Germline is not matched at one junction end, which may reflect a read error. The chain links TRBV25-1 to TRBJ1-4, with D perhaps matching TRBD1 (5 bases). CDR1 MGHDK and CDR2 SYGVNS come from the germline V gene. This CDR3 contains 15 residues. CDR3: CASNEGVGVGEKLFF. CDR3 nucleotides: TGTGCCAGCAATGAAGGGGTAGGGGTCGGTGAAAAACTGTTTTTT.

This clone was picked up a small number of times. The rearrangement joins TRBV6-5 to TRBJ2-2; perhaps TRBD1 as D (6 bases). CDR1 is MNHEY and CDR2 is SVGAGI in the germline V gene. This CDR3 has 15 residues. Deletions cut 5 bases from V and 4 bases from J, with 14 bases between. The CDR3 loop reads CASSGYRAGTGELFF. In DNA, the CDR3 is TGTGCCAGCAGTGGTTACAGGGCGGGCACCGGGGAGCTGTTTTTT.

V and J are TRBV10-3 and TRBJ2-5, with a weak D call TRBD2 (6 bases). The J call may be wrong; the DNA end is better matched by TRBJ2-7. The CDR3 runs to 14 residues. From germline, CDR1 is ENHRY and CDR2 SYGVKD. CDR3 sequence (DNA): TGTGCCATCAGTGAGGAGGGGAGGTCCTACGAGCAGTACTTC. It encodes CAISEEGRSYEQYF.